This TCR beta chain was recorded in a study of T-cell reconstitution after alpha-beta-depleted transplantation in children. The CDR3 is made up of 15 amino acids. The ends were cut back, 0 bases at V and 2 bases at J, with 12 bases in the middle. Germline V gene lookup returns CDR1 DFQATT and CDR2 SNEGSKA (reference sequence). Only a few counts were recorded for this clonotype. Unique molecular identifiers were incorporated during preparation of the TCRbeta library. A single record per CDR3 protein comes from TCRdb applying MiXCR to the PCR reads. This table holds about 610,000 distinct CDR3 sequences, over 9.5% found once.

This sample comprised PBMCs from the stem cell graft donor, obtained from the stem cell graft. The TCR comes from a human donor who donated a stem cell graft to a child with acute myeloid leukemia. The rearrangement joins TRBV20-1 to TRBJ2-3; D possibly corresponds to TRBD2 (6 bases). The CDR3 spells CSARDVERVTDTQYF. The CDR3 region has the DNA TGCAGTGCTAGAGACGTTGAGCGGGTCACAGATACGCAGTATTTT.